This T cell receptor (beta chain) was documented in a study of CD8 T cells in Susac syndrome. Study-wide results and limits: The study admitted that it had a relatively small number of individuals in its TCR sequencing and HLA analysis.

As regards this clonotype: Its antigen is currently unknown.

The study sequenced TCR beta in blood CD8+ and CD4+ T cells. The germline V and J ends were trimmed by 0 bases and 11 bases, with 17 bases remaining between them. The CDR3 covers 15 residues. CDR1 and CDR2 (germline): SNHLY, FYNNEI. Random-hexamer reverse transcription was applied to roughly 0.5 to 1 ug RNA. TCRdb re-analysed the immunoSEQ multiplex PCR reads in MiXCR, keeping a single row per CDR3 protein. The table shows 300,000 to 350,000 distinct CDR3 sequences, with approximately 90% occurring only once. The sequenced material came from CD4+ T cells from PBMCs. This TCR derives from a human donor with multiple sclerosis. The chain combines TRBV2 with TRBJ2-1; tentative D call: TRBD2 (6 bases). CDR3 amino acids: CASSEALRTNGKQFF. CDR3 nucleotides: TGTGCCAGCAGTGAAGCGCTTCGGACTAATGGGAAGCAGTTCTTC.